This TCR beta chain was recovered during a study of Tregs in tolerant kidney transplant recipients. Unstimulated regulatory T cells (CD4+CD25+CD127-), CD4+CD25- non-regulatory cells, CD4 and CD8 cells were FACS-sorted from thawed PBMCs. With regard to this clone: Its antigen is currently unknown. The junction shows a germline mismatch at one end, possibly a read error.

The germline gives CDR1 SQVTM, CDR2 ANQGSEA. The CDR3 has 14 amino acids. Study-level findings and limits: Tolerant patients' donor-specific Tregs expanded beyond overall Tregs, suggesting antigen-driven growth. For some patients, primers changed over time, blocking nucleotide-level comparison.

Clones were sequenced by immunoSEQ multiplex PCR, and TCRdb holds only the in-frame ones, with some missing. This sample has over 60,000 clones, with 95% to 98% found just once. The genes are TRBV29-1 and TRBJ2-5; 7 nucleotides align to TRBD2. Material: CD4+ T cells from blood, obtained before the transplant. The clonotype originates from a human donor who received a combined kidney and bone marrow transplant. CDR3 sequence reads: CSVEDRLAQGTQYF. CDR3 in DNA: TGCAGCGTTGAAGATAGACTAGCCCAAGGGACCCAGTACTTC.